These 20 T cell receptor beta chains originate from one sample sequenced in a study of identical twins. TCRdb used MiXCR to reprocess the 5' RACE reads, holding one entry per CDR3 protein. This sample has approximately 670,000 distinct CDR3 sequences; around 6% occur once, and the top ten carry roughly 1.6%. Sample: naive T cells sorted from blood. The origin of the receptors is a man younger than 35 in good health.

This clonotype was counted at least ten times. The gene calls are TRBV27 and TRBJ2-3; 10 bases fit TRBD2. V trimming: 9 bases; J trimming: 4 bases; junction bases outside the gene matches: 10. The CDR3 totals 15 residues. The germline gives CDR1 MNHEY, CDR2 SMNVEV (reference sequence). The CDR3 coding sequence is TGTGCCAGGATTAAAGCGGGAGGGTATCCAGATACGCAGTATTTT. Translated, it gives CARIKAGGYPDTQYF.

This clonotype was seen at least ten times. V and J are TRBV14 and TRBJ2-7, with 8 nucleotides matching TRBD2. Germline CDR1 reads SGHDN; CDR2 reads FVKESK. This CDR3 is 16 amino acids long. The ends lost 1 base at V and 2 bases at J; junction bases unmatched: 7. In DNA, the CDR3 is TGTGCCAGCAGCCAAGGGCGGGGACTAGGGACCTACGAGCAGTACTTC. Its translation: CASSQGRGLGTYEQYF.

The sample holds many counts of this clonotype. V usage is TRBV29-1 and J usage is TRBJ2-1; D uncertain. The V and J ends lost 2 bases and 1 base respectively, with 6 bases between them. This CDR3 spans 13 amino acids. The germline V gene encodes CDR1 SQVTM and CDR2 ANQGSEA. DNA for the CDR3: TGCAGCGTTGAACAGACTTCCTACAATGAGCAGTTCTTC. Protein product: CSVEQTSYNEQFF.

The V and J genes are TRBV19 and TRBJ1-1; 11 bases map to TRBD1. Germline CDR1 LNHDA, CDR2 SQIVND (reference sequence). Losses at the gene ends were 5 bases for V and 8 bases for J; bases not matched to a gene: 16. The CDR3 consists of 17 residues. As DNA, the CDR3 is TGTGCCAGTAGTCTCGGCTCAGGACAGGGGGCCCCTCGAGAAGCTTTCTTT. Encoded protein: CASSLGSGQGAPREAFF.

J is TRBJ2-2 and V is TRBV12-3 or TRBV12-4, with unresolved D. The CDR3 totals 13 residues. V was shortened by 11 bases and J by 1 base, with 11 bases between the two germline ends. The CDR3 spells CAGSELNTGELFF. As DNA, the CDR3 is TGTGCCGGCTCCGAATTGAACACCGGGGAGCTGTTTTTT.

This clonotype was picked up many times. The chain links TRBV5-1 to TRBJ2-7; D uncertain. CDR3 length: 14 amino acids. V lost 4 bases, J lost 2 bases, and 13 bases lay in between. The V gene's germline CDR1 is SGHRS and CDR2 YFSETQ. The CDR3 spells CASSTEQGTYEQYF. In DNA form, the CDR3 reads TGCGCCAGCAGCACCGAACAAGGGACCTACGAGCAGTACTTC.

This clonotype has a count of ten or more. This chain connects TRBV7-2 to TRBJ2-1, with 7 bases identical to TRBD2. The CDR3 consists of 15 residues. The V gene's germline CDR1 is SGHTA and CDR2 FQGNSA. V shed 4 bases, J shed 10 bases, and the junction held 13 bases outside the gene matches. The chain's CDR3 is CASSYKSGILGEQFF. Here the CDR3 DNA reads TGTGCCAGCAGCTACAAAAGCGGGATACTTGGGGAGCAGTTCTTC.

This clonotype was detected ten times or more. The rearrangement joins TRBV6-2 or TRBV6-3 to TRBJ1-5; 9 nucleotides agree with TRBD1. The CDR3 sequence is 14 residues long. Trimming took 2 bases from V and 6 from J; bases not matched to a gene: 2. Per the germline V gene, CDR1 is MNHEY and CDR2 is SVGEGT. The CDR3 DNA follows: TGTGCCAGCAGTTACCTGGACAGGGGTCAGCCCCAGCATTTT. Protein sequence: CASSYLDRGQPQHF.

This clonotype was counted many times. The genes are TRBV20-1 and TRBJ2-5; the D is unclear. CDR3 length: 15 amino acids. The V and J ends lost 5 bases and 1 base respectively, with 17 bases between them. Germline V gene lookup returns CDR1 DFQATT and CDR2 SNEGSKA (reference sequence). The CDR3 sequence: CSACELRVPQETQYF. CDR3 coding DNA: TGCAGTGCTTGTGAGCTAAGGGTGCCCCAAGAGACCCAGTACTTC.

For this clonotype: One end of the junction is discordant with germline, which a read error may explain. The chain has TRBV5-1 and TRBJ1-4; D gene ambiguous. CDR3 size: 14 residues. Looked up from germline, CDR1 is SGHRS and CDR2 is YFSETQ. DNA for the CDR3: TGCGCCAGCAGCTTGGGTAGCTCTAAAGAAAAACTGTTTTTT. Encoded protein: CASSLGSSKEKLFF. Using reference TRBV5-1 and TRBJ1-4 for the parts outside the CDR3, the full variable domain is KAGVTQTPRYLIKTRGQQVTLSCSPISGHRSVSWYQQTPGQGLQFLFEYFSETQRNKGNFPGRFSGRQFSNSRSEMNVSTLELGDSALYLCASSLGSSKEKLFFGSGTQLSVL.

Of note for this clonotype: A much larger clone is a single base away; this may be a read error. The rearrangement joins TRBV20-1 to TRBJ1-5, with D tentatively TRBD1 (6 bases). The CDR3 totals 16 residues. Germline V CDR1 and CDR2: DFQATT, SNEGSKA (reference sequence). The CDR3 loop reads CSARGRGFYSNQHQHF. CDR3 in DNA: TGCAGTGCTAGGGGGAGGGGGTTTTATAGCAATCAGCACCAGCATTTT.

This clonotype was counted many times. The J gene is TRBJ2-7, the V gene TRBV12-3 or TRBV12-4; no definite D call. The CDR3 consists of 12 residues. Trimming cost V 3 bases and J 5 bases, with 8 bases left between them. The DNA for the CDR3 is TGTGCCAGCAGTTTTGGGTTCCACGAGCAGTACTTC. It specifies CASSFGFHEQYF.

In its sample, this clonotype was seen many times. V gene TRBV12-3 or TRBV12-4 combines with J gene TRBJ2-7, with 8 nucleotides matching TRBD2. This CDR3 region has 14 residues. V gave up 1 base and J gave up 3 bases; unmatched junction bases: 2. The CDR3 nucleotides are TGTGCCAGCAGTTTAGTACTAGCGGACTACGAGCAGTACTTC. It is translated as CASSLVLADYEQYF.

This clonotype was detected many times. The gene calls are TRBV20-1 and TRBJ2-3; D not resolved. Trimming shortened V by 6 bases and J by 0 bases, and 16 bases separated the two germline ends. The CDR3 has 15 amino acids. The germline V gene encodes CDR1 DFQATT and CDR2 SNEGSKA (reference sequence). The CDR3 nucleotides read TGCAGTGCCTCAACCCCGGCCAGTAGCACAGATACGCAGTATTTT. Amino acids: CSASTPASSTDTQYF.

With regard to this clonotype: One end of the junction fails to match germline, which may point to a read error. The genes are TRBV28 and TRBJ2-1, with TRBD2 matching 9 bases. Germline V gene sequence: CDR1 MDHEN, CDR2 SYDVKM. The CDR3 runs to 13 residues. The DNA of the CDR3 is TGTGCCAGCAGTTTGACAGGGACAGCGGGGGGTCTTTTC. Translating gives CASSLTGTAGGLF. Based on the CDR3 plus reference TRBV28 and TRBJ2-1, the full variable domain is DVKVTQSSRYLVKRTGEKVFLECVQDMDHENMFWYRQDPGLGLRLIYFSYDVKMKEKGDIPEGYSVSREKKERFSLILESASTNQTSMYLCASSLTGTAGGLFGPGTRLTVL.

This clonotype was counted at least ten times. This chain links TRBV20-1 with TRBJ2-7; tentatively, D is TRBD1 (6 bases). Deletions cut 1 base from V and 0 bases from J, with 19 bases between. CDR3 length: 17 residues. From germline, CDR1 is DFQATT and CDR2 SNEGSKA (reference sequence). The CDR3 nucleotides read TGCAGTGCTAGAGTCGAGCCCCCAGGGGCCTACTCCTACGAGCAGTACTTC. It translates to CSARVEPPGAYSYEQYF.

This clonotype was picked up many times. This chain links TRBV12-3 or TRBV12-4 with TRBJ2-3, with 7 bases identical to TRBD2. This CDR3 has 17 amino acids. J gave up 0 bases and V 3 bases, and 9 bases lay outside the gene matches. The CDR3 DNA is TGTGCCAGCAGTTTTTTGTCTAGCGGCCATAGCACAGATACGCAGTATTTT. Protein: CASSFLSSGHSTDTQYF.

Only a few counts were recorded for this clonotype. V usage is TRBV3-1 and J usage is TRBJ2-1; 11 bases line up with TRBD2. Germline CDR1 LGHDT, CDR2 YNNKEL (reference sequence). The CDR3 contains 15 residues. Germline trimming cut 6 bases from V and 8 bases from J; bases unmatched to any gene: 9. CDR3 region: CASRDLAGGGDEQFF. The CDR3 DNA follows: TGTGCCAGCAGGGATCTAGCGGGAGGCGGGGATGAGCAGTTCTTC.

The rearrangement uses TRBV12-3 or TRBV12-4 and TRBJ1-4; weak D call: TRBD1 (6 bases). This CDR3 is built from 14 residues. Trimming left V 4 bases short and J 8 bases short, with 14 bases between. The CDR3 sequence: CASSSRGGVEKLFF. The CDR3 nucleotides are TGTGCCAGCAGTTCCCGAGGGGGTGTGGAAAAACTGTTTTTT.

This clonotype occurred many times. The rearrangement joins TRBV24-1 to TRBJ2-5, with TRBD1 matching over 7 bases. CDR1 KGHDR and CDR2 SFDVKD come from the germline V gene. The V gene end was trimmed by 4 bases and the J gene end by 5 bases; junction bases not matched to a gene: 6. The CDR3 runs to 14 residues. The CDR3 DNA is TGTGCCACCAGTGACCCTGGACAGGTTGAGACCCAGTACTTC. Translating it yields CATSDPGQVETQYF.